These 30 T cell receptor beta chains originate from one sample sequenced in a study of beta chain features in type 1 diabetes. Study outcomes and limitations: Patients with Type 1 diabetes showed moderately but significantly shorter TCRB CDR3s in all four CD4+ subsets.

No antigen is known for these receptors. The authors reverse transcribed all of the isolated RNA, so sequencing captured expressed TCRB transcripts. The repertoire was sequenced with immunoSEQ multiplex PCR; TCRdb's copy has only in-frame clones and lacks some. This table holds hundreds of thousands of clones, over 12% found once. Sequencing was performed on naive CD4+ T cells from blood. The receptors originated from a young man with type 1 diabetes.

The gene calls are TRBV30 and TRBJ1-2, with TRBD1 identical over 7 bases. With 5 bases clipped from V and 1 base from J, the junction kept 13 bases outside the gene matches. Germline V gene lookup returns CDR1 GTSNPN and CDR2 SVGIG (reference sequence). This CDR3 spans 16 amino acids. The CDR3 region is CAWEVGGGGNNYGYTF. In DNA, the CDR3 is TGTGCCTGGGAAGTAGGAGGAGGGGGCAATAACTATGGCTACACCTTC. Filled out from reference TRBV30 and TRBJ1-2, the complete variable domain reads SQTIHQWPATLVQPVGSPLSLECTVEGTSNPNLYWYRQAAGRGLQLLFYSVGIGQISSEVPQNLSASRPQDRQFILSSKKLLLSDSGFYLCAWEVGGGGNNYGYTFGSGTRLTVV.

The chain employs TRBV7-2 and TRBJ1-2, with a weak D call TRBD1 (6 bases). There are 16 residues in the CDR3. The V end lost 5 bases, the J end lost 0 bases, and 16 bases lay between the germline ends. The germline V gene encodes CDR1 SGHTA and CDR2 FQGNSA. Here the CDR3 DNA reads TGTGCCAGCAGCACCGCCCCGGGACAAACTAACTATGGCTACACCTTC. It yields the protein CASSTAPGQTNYGYTF.

The rearrangement joins TRBV29-1 to TRBJ2-1, with 7 bases fitting TRBD2. This CDR3 is built from 13 residues. Looked up from germline, CDR1 is SQVTM and CDR2 is ANQGSEA. Unmatched junction bases numbered 4, after V lost 4 bases and J lost 4 bases. The CDR3 DNA reads TGCAGCGTTGTAGCGGGTCCATACAATGAGCAGTTCTTC. Protein product: CSVVAGPYNEQFF.

This clone showed up just a few times. The sample has other DNA sequences that encode this CDR3 too. The V call is TRBV29-1, the J call TRBJ1-1; TRBD1 agrees at 8 bases. The germline CDR1 and CDR2 sequences are SQVTM and ANQGSEA. V shed 7 bases and J 4 bases; nucleotides not matched to a gene: 5. CDR3 length: 12 amino acids. CDR3: CSGDRGGTEAFF. Written as DNA, the CDR3 is TGCAGCGGTGACAGGGGCGGCACTGAAGCTTTCTTT.

With respect to this clone: One junction end does not reproduce the germline sequence, and a read error may be involved. The chain joins TRBV11-2 to TRBJ2-3; D is unclear. There are 8 residues in the CDR3. Germline lookup yields CDR1 SGHAT and CDR2 FQNNGV. The CDR3, as DNA: TGTGCCAGCAGCCCCTCTAGTTTT. Translating gives CASSPSSF.

The genes are TRBV7-2 and TRBJ2-4; D call uncertain. V gave up 6 bases and J gave up 8 bases, with 20 bases separating them. Germline V gene lookup returns CDR1 SGHTA and CDR2 FQGNSA. This CDR3 has 15 amino acids. Here the CDR3 DNA reads TGTGCCAGCAGACATTTGATTGGTCGTGGGGACATTCAGTACTTC. It specifies CASRHLIGRGDIQYF.

This sequence joins TRBV28 and TRBJ1-1; perhaps TRBD1 as D (5 bases). This CDR3 is built from 12 residues. CDR1 MDHEN and CDR2 SYDVKM come from the germline V gene. V was clipped by 7 bases and J by 7 bases, with 13 bases between them. In DNA, the CDR3 is TGTGCCAGCATGCAGGGAGGAGTTGAAGCTTTCTTT. Encoded protein: CASMQGGVEAFF.

This clone has just a few counts. The chain is built from TRBV29-1 and TRBJ2-4; D possibly matches TRBD1 or TRBD2 (7 bases each). Germline assignment: CDR1 SQVTM and CDR2 ANQGSEA. Trimming took off 6 bases at V and 5 bases at J, with 20 bases between the two ends. The CDR3 is 15 amino acids. CDR3 DNA sequence: TGCAGCGTCCTAGGGACCCAGGGGGGGGAAAACATTCAGTACTTC. Amino acid sequence: CSVLGTQGGENIQYF.

The chain has TRBV30 and TRBJ2-3; D remains unclear. The V end was cut by 5 bases, the J end by 0 bases, with 15 bases between. Germline assignment: CDR1 GTSNPN and CDR2 SVGIG (reference sequence). This CDR3 has 15 amino acids. CDR3 loop: CAWRMGGTSTDTQYF. The CDR3 nucleotides read TGTGCCTGGCGCATGGGCGGAACTAGCACAGATACGCAGTATTTT.

The chain joins TRBV11-2 to TRBJ2-3, with D perhaps TRBD2 (5 bases). Per the germline V gene, CDR1 is SGHAT and CDR2 is FQNNGV. CDR3 size: 14 residues. The V end was cut by 5 bases, the J end by 3 bases, with 12 bases between. The CDR3 DNA reads TGTGCCAGCAGCGGCGGGCGAGCGACAGATACGCAGTATTTT. Amino acid sequence: CASSGGRATDTQYF.

This clone was detected only a few times. The chain recombines TRBV19 with TRBJ2-5; D gene unclear. The ends were cut back, 5 bases at V and 0 bases at J, with 10 bases in the middle. The CDR3 loop spans 14 amino acids. From germline, CDR1 is LNHDA and CDR2 SQIVND (reference sequence). The CDR3 loop reads CASSLDSNQETQYF. DNA for the CDR3: TGTGCCAGTAGTCTCGACTCCAACCAAGAGACCCAGTACTTC.

This chain links TRBV6-5 with TRBJ2-7; D is perhaps TRBD2 (5 bases). The CDR3 is 14 residues long. V lost 5 bases and J 3 bases, leaving 14 bases between the germline ends. Looked up from germline, CDR1 is MNHEY and CDR2 is SVGAGI. In DNA form, the CDR3 reads TGTGCCAGCAGTCCATCCAGGACTTTCTACGAGCAGTACTTC. It translates to CASSPSRTFYEQYF.

This clone was seen a few times. The chain couples TRBV2 to TRBJ2-5, with 7 bases that match TRBD2. With 3 bases clipped from V and 7 bases from J, the junction kept 20 bases outside the gene matches. Germline V lookup: CDR1 SNHLY, CDR2 FYNNEI. CDR3 length equals 18 residues. The CDR3 sequence: CASSDYKWRELPRRTQYF. As DNA, the CDR3 is TGTGCCAGCAGTGATTACAAGTGGCGGGAGCTCCCCCGCAGGACCCAGTACTTC.

This clone came up a few times. The chain recombines TRBV11-2 with TRBJ1-3; D is unresolved. The germline V and J ends were trimmed by 5 bases and 7 bases, with 12 bases remaining between them. CDR3 length: 13 residues. CDR1 and CDR2 (germline): SGHAT, FQNNGV. The CDR3 here is CASSQTPVNTIYF. In nucleotides, the CDR3 is TGTGCCAGCAGCCAAACTCCGGTCAACACCATATATTTT.

This chain uses TRBV28 with TRBJ2-1, with D perhaps matching TRBD2 (7 bases). The V and J ends lost 7 bases and 6 bases respectively, with 19 bases between them. There are 15 residues in the CDR3. The V gene's germline CDR1 is MDHEN and CDR2 SYDVKM. CDR3 amino acids: CASTMGSGGPNEQFF. In DNA, the CDR3 is TGTGCCAGCACCATGGGCTCGGGGGGCCCCAATGAGCAGTTCTTC.

This chain uses TRBV5-1 with TRBJ2-1, with D unclear. The germline gives CDR1 SGHRS, CDR2 YFSETQ. The CDR3 is 16 amino acids. The V gene lost 9 bases and the J gene lost 3 bases, with 22 bases spanning the gap. This CDR3 reads CATTPGGQLRYNEQFF. In DNA form, the CDR3 reads TGCGCCACCACGCCTGGTGGGCAACTTCGCTACAATGAGCAGTTCTTC.

In DNA, the CDR3 is TGTGCCAGCAGCTCTAATAGACAGGGTCGACGGAACACTGAAGCTTTCTTT. The encoded protein is CASSSNRQGRRNTEAFF. The rearrangement links TRBV13 to TRBJ1-1, with 7 bases lining up with TRBD1. The V gene end was trimmed by 4 bases and the J gene end by 1 base; junction bases not matched to a gene: 12. This CDR3 is 17 amino acids long. The germline gives CDR1 PRHDT, CDR2 FYEKMQ (reference sequence).

The sample holds a few counts of this clone. The rearrangement uses TRBV28 and TRBJ1-1, with D uncertain. Trimming stripped 8 bases from V and 0 bases from J, with 10 bases between. Germline CDR1 reads MDHEN; CDR2 reads SYDVKM. The CDR3 spans 13 residues. The CDR3 loop is CASPVPLNTEAFF. CDR3 bases: TGTGCCAGCCCGGTCCCGCTGAACACTGAAGCTTTCTTT.

This chain joins TRBV30 and TRBJ1-1; 8 nucleotides match TRBD1. The J segment lost 1 base and the V segment lost 6 bases, leaving 4 bases of the junction unmatched. The germline gives CDR1 GTSNPN, CDR2 SVGIG (reference sequence). CDR3 length: 13 amino acids. The CDR3 nucleotides read TGTGCCTGCACCGGGACAGGGAACACTGAAGCTTTCTTT. Protein: CACTGTGNTEAFF.

This clone was detected a few times. V usage is TRBV30 and J usage is TRBJ1-2, with D maybe TRBD1 (5 bases). Germline V gives CDR1 GTSNPN, CDR2 SVGIG (reference sequence). The germline V and J ends were trimmed by 0 bases and 14 bases, with 13 bases remaining between them. This CDR3 is 11 amino acids long. CDR3 nucleotides: TGTGCCTGGAGTGTACTCGGGGCAAGGACCTTC. Translation gives CAWSVLGARTF.

This sequence joins TRBV30 and TRBJ2-7, with TRBD1 identical over 7 bases. The CDR3 has 14 residues. V lost 4 bases to trimming and J lost 3 bases; unmatched junction nucleotides: 9. The germline gives CDR1 GTSNPN, CDR2 SVGIG (reference sequence). CDR3 nucleotide sequence: TGTGCCTGGAAAGTTTTACAGGGGAACTACGAGCAGTACTTC. Protein: CAWKVLQGNYEQYF.

This chain connects TRBV30 to TRBJ1-4, with D possibly TRBD1 on 5 matching bases. This CDR3 comprises 12 residues. V lost 8 bases, J lost 4 bases, and 11 bases lay in between. Germline lookup yields CDR1 GTSNPN and CDR2 SVGIG (reference sequence). CDR3: CAGRQNNEKLFF. The CDR3 nucleotides are TGTGCCGGGCGACAGAATAATGAAAAACTGTTTTTT.

This sequence joins TRBV6-5 and TRBJ1-1; D uncertain. The germline V gene encodes CDR1 MNHEY and CDR2 SVGAGI. The CDR3 covers 15 residues. The ends were cut back, 1 base at V and 2 bases at J, with 11 bases in the middle. The CDR3 bases are TGTGCCAGCAGTTACTACTACGGGGTTAACACTGAAGCTTTCTTT. The encoded protein is CASSYYYGVNTEAFF.

The rearrangement links TRBV2 to TRBJ2-2; D is perhaps TRBD2 (6 bases). Germline-derived CDR1 and CDR2 are SNHLY and FYNNEI. The V gene lost 4 bases and the J gene lost 3 bases, with 18 bases spanning the gap. The CDR3 runs to 17 residues. The DNA of the CDR3 is TGTGCCAGCAGTGGGGCTCGCGCGGGACCCTACACCGGGGAGCTGTTTTTT. It yields the protein CASSGARAGPYTGELFF.

The chain uses TRBV7-3 and TRBJ1-2, with 8 bases matching TRBD1. The ends lost 5 bases at V and 1 base at J; junction bases unmatched: 3. The CDR3 consists of 14 residues. The germline CDR1 and CDR2 sequences are SGHTA and FQGTGA. CDR3 nucleotide sequence: TGTGCCAGCAGCCCTGACAGGGGTAACTATGGCTACACCTTC. It yields the protein CASSPDRGNYGYTF.

This clone has only a few counts. The rearrangement joins TRBV30 to TRBJ2-7; TRBD1 is a possible D gene (5 bases). Germline V CDR1 and CDR2: GTSNPN, SVGIG (reference sequence). The CDR3 consists of 14 residues. V was clipped by 3 bases and J by 6 bases, with 18 bases between them. CDR3 coding DNA: TGTGCCTGGAGAGACCAGGGTGCGTTTTCCGAGCAGTACTTC. As protein: CAWRDQGAFSEQYF.

The chain recombines TRBV7-3 with TRBJ2-1; 7 bases line up with TRBD1. The CDR3 is 13 amino acids. Germline V gene lookup returns CDR1 SGHTA and CDR2 FQGTGA. V trimming: 5 bases; J trimming: 4 bases; junction bases outside the gene matches: 2. The CDR3 DNA is TGTGCCAGCAGCCGGGACAGTTACAATGAGCAGTTCTTC. This sequence encodes CASSRDSYNEQFF. The full variable domain, in which reference TRBV7-3 and TRBJ2-1 provide the parts outside the CDR3, is GAGVSQTPSNKVTEKGKYVELRCDPISGHTALYWYRQSLGQGPEFLIYFQGTGAADDSGLPNDRFFAVRPEGSVSTLKIQRTERGDSAVYLCASSRDSYNEQFFGPGTRLTVL.

The rearrangement uses TRBV7-8 and TRBJ2-3; possibly TRBD1 for D (6 bases). Trimming took off 6 bases at V and 4 bases at J, with 11 bases between the two ends. The CDR3 has 13 amino acids. Germline V gives CDR1 SGHVS, CDR2 FQNEAQ. The CDR3 region has the DNA TGTGCCAGCAGACAGGGCTTGGCAGATACGCAGTATTTT. Translation gives CASRQGLADTQYF.

This clone was seen only a few times. The chain combines TRBV5-1 with TRBJ1-3; 8 positions agree with TRBD1. Germline values: CDR1 SGHRS, CDR2 YFSETQ. V lost 4 bases, J lost 2 bases, and 5 bases stayed unmatched. This CDR3 region has 15 residues. The CDR3 bases are TGCGCCAGCAGCCCAAGGACAGGGACTGGAAACACCATATATTTT. Its protein product is CASSPRTGTGNTIYF.

This clone showed up just a few times. The CDR3 nucleotides are TGTGCCAGCAGTTACTCGATGGGGTCAGGTATCTACGAGCAGTACTTC. The encoded protein is CASSYSMGSGIYEQYF. The rearrangement uses TRBV6-5 and TRBJ2-7; no definite D call. Germline V gene lookup returns CDR1 MNHEY and CDR2 SVGAGI. The CDR3 length is 16 residues. Trimming pared 0 bases from V and 3 bases from J, leaving 15 bases between.